This TCR beta chain was recovered during a study of T cell repertoires in Merkel cell carcinoma (dated by TCRdb to between 2018 and 2021). Describing the broader study: Patients with prior intralesional immunotherapy or systemic immune checkpoint blockade before the biopsy were excluded. MCPyV-specific clonotypes were initially defined through tetramer sorting, cloning and paired TCR sequencing of expanded tumor-infiltrating lymphocytes. Inclusion required a diagnosis of MCPyV-positive Merkel cell carcinoma and successful in vitro expansion of tumor-infiltrating lymphocytes. The study at large found these results: Normal tissue biopsies were not studied.

Biopsy-confirmed MCPyV-positive Merkel cell carcinoma was present in the study subjects, and positive serum antibodies to T-antigen were found in every subject. Genomic DNA was extracted from about 6 adjacent 10-micron frozen tumor sections without any cell sorting or culture. Optimal cutting temperature compound was used to freeze tumor biopsy tissue measuring roughly 5 x 5 x 5 mm. The presence of abundant Merkel cell carcinoma and infiltrating cells in the frozen biopsy was confirmed on hematoxylin and eosin scout sections. The junction shows trimming of 4 bases on V and 2 bases on J, and the gene matches do not reach 6 bases of it. CDR1 and CDR2 were assigned from the germline V gene as SGHVS and FQNEAQ. The CDR3, from cysteine to phenylalanine, totals 16 residues. CDR3 DNA is the only sequence kept; it has 48 bases, read in frame from the first base. TRB CDR3 sequencing and data processing of tumor genomic DNA were performed with the immunoSEQ assay. Here the immuneACCESS table is served through TCRdb, limited to in-frame sequences with V and J called. Missing clones are a known gap in these copies; in checked studies unresolved V genes cover under half, and the rest lacks a known reason. This sample lists about 15,000 clones; roughly four fifths were detected once. Over 15% of the sample is taken by the ten largest.

About this clone itself: Its antigen is currently not known. The sample holds no much larger clone one base away, and base qualities are not on file.

Sequences were obtained from tumor tissue. The sequence derives from an adult with Merkel cell carcinoma. The rearrangement joined TRBV7-8 to TRBJ2-3; 10 bases in between match TRBD2. The DNA sequence is as follows: TGTGCCAGCAGCTCATACGGGACTAGCGACACAGATACGCAGTATTTT. Translation gives CASSSYGTSDTDTQYF.